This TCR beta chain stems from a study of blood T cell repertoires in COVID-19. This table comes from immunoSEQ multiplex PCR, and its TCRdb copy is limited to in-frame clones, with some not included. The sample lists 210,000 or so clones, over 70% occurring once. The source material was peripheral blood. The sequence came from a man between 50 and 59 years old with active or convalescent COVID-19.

This CDR3 is CASSGRNTEAFF. The CDR3 DNA reads as TGTGCCAGTAGTGGCAGGAACACTGAAGCTTTCTTT. V is TRBV19 and J is TRBJ1-1, with no clear D. Per the germline V gene, CDR1 is LNHDA and CDR2 is SQIVND (reference sequence). CDR3 size: 12 residues. Trimming took off 5 bases at V and 1 base at J, with 5 bases between the two ends.